The rows below give T cell receptor beta chains drawn from one sample of a study of T cells in Graves' hyperthyroidism and ophthalmopathy. TCRdb independently ran MiXCR on the multiplex PCR reads; one entry per CDR3 protein. The table has a few hundred thousand distinct CDR3 sequences, 16% seen once. Input material: blood. The receptors here all came from a woman aged 40 to 50 with Graves' ophthalmopathy. CDR3s include the opening cysteine and the closing phenylalanine or tryptophan. A D gene is named only where the DNA matches it firmly. Size tells how often a clone was seen (once, few, many) or the class of an expanded clone, and some rows leave it out.

.,TRBJ2-2,TRBV2,many,TGTGCCAGCAAGGAGAGCACCGGGGAGCTGTTTTTT,CASKESTGELFF
.,TRBJ1-1,TRBV19,few,TGTGCCAGTAGTATCGTTTTGCATAGGACTGAAGCTTTCTTT,CASSIVLHRTEAFF
.,TRBJ1-2,TRBV6-1,.,TGTGCCAGCACCACCGGAGGAAACTATGGCTACACCTTC,CASTTGGNYGYTF
TRBD2,TRBJ2-1,TRBV5-1,.,TGCGCCAGCAGCTTTGACAAGCGGGAGGCCTACAATGAGCAGTTCTTC,CASSFDKREAYNEQFF
.,TRBJ1-6,TRBV6-6,.,TGTGCCAGCAGTTACTCACGTCAGAGCTCCTATAATTCACCCCTCCACTTT,CASSYSRQSSYNSPLHF
.,TRBJ2-7,TRBV20-1,few,TGCAGTTCAATCCAACGGCAGGCCTTCTCCGAGCAGTACTTC,CSSIQRQAFSEQYF
.,TRBJ1-1,TRBV15,many,TGTGCCACCAGCAGGGATCAGGTGAACACTAAAGCTTTCTTT,CATSRDQVNTKAFF
.,TRBJ2-7,TRBV7-9,many,TGTGCCAGCAGCTCCCAGCGGTCCTACGAGCAGTACTTC,CASSSQRSYEQYF
TRBD1,TRBJ2-3,TRBV7-3,many,TGTGCCAGCAGCCGTAGCTCCGGGACAGGGTTCAGTACGCAGTATTTT,CASSRSSGTGFSTQYF
TRBD2,TRBJ2-1,TRBV2,.,TGTGCCAGCAGTGAAAGCGGGAGGGCCTCTGAGCAGTTCTTC,CASSESGRASEQFF
.,TRBJ1-1,TRBV27,many,TGTGCCAGCAGGCCCCTTGCTGCCCTTGAAGCTTTCTTT,CASRPLAALEAFF
TRBD1,TRBJ2-5,TRBV9,.,TGTGCCAGCAGCGACGATGGGGGGGACAGGGGCGAGACCCAGTACTTC,CASSDDGGDRGETQYF
TRBD1,TRBJ1-2,TRBV7-9,.,TGTGCCAGCAGCGACAGGGGAGGCTACACCTTC,CASSDRGGYTF
.,TRBJ2-7,TRBV7-2,many,TGTGCCAGCAGCTTAGTTCTAGATCCGGCAAGCTACGAGCAGTACTTC,CASSLVLDPASYEQYF
TRBD1,TRBJ2-2,TRBV5-1,many,TGCGCCAGCGGGGACAGAGCGAACACCGGGGAGCTGTTTTTT,CASGDRANTGELFF
.,TRBJ2-3,TRBV12-3/TRBV12-4,few,TGTGCCAGCAGTTTTGGGGGGGGGGCGATCGCAGATACGCAGTATTTT,CASSFGGGAIADTQYF
TRBD2,TRBJ2-3,TRBV27,.,TGTGCCAGCCGAGGACTAGCGGGGGCGAGCACAGATACGCAGTATTTT,CASRGLAGASTDTQYF
.,TRBJ1-5,TRBV15,.,TGTGCCACCAGCAGAGATCAGGCGGGGAGTGGGCCCCAGCATTTT,CATSRDQAGSGPQHF
TRBD2,TRBJ2-5,TRBV20-1,few,TGCAGTGCTAGAGTACTAGCGGACCACCAAGAGACCCAGTACTTC,CSARVLADHQETQYF
TRBD2,TRBJ2-1,TRBV7-2,.,TGTGCCAGCAGCTCGGGACTAGCGGGAGAAGAGCAGTTCTTC,CASSSGLAGEEQFF
.,TRBJ2-1,TRBV14,.,TGTGCCAGCAGCCAGGACTACACCTACAATGAGCAGCTCTTC,CASSQDYTYNEQLF
TRBD2,TRBJ2-1,TRBV5-5,.,TGTGCCAGCAGCTCGGGACTAGCGGAGAAGTTTTACAATGAGCAGTTCTTC,CASSSGLAEKFYNEQFF
.,TRBJ2-1,TRBV6-1,many,TGTGCCAGCAGTTCCTACGGCAAAGGGAATGAGCAGTTCTTC,CASSSYGKGNEQFF
TRBD2,TRBJ2-3,TRBV19,few,TGTGCCACCGGACGCGGGGGGGTTCGCACAGATACGCAGTATTTT,CATGRGGVRTDTQYF
TRBD2,TRBJ2-1,TRBV2,many,TGTGCCAGCAGTGAGATCCGGCTAGCGGGAAACAATGAGCAGTTCTTC,CASSEIRLAGNNEQFF
TRBD1,TRBJ2-2,TRBV28,many,TGTGCCAGCAGAGATATGTCTACCGGGACAGATAACACCGGGGAGCTGTTTTTT,CASRDMSTGTDNTGELFF
.,TRBJ1-5,TRBV30,many,TGTGCCTGGAGTTCTCAACAGGGAGCGGCACATTTT,CAWSSQQGAAHF
.,TRBJ1-5,TRBV6-1,many,TGTGCCAGCACTGGGGGAGGCAATCAGCCCCAGCATTTT,CASTGGGNQPQHF
.,TRBJ2-3,TRBV27,.,TGTGCCAGCAGTTGGGGCGGTGCAGTGGTAGGGGATACGCAGTATTTT,CASSWGGAVVGDTQYF
.,TRBJ1-3,TRBV6-5,.,TGTGCCAGCAGTTACTCGGGGCTCCCTGGAAACACCATATATTTT,CASSYSGLPGNTIYF
.,TRBJ1-4,TRBV12-3/TRBV12-4,few,TGTGCCAGCAGCCCAGACGGGGGGAGGGAAAAACTGTTTTTT,CASSPDGGREKLFF
.,TRBJ1-4,TRBV28,many,TGTGCCAGCGGAGGGATTAATGAAAAACTGTTTTTT,CASGGINEKLFF
.,TRBJ2-1,TRBV6-1,many,TGTGCCAGCATTTCCCAGCCGGGCATCCAATACAATGAGCAGTTCTTC,CASISQPGIQYNEQFF
TRBD2,TRBJ2-1,TRBV5-6,.,TGTGCCAGCAGCTTTAGTGGCGTACTAGCGGTTTACAATGAGCAGTTCTTC,CASSFSGVLAVYNEQFF
.,TRBJ2-7,TRBV20-1,.,TGCAGTGCTAGAGAGGCTCAAGAGGTCCACGAGCAGTACTTC,CSAREAQEVHEQYF
.,TRBJ2-5,TRBV6-2/TRBV6-3,many,TGTGCCAGCAGTTACTCGCAACCCCCCGGCGGGACCCAGTACTTC,CASSYSQPPGGTQYF
.,TRBJ2-1,TRBV5-1,few,TGCGCCAGCAGCTTGGGCTGGGTTGGGTCCGAGCAGTTCTTC,CASSLGWVGSEQFF
.,TRBJ1-1,TRBV10-3,many,TGTGCCATCCAGGTGGGAGGGAACACTGAAGCTTTCTTT,CAIQVGGNTEAFF
.,TRBJ1-4,TRBV19,few,TGTGCCAGTAGTATGGGGGCGCCTAATGAAAAACTGTTTTTT,CASSMGAPNEKLFF
.,TRBJ2-5,TRBV20-1,few,TGCAGTGCTAGAGGAGTTACTGGAGAGACCCAGTACTTC,CSARGVTGETQYF
TRBD2,TRBJ2-3,TRBV10-3,.,TGTGCCATCAGTGAGAGACTAGCGGGAGATACGCAGTATTTT,CAISERLAGDTQYF
TRBD1,TRBJ2-3,TRBV11-3,.,TGTGCCAGCAGCAATGGGACAGGACGCACAGATACGCAGTATTTT,CASSNGTGRTDTQYF
TRBD1,TRBJ2-1,TRBV28,many,TGTGCCAGCAGTTTCCCCAGGGGGCGCGGCAATGAGCAGTTCTTC,CASSFPRGRGNEQFF
TRBD1,TRBJ1-2,TRBV6-4,.,TGTGCCAGCAGTGTTGGACAGGGGGCGTTTGGCTACACCTTC,CASSVGQGAFGYTF
.,TRBJ2-5,TRBV20-1,many,TGCAGTGCTAGCGCACCCCAAGAGACCCAGTACTTC,CSASAPQETQYF
.,TRBJ1-1,TRBV12-3/TRBV12-4,many,TGTGCCAGCAGCCGGACAGTTGAAGCTTTCTTT,CASSRTVEAFF
TRBD2,TRBJ2-2,TRBV5-1,.,TGCGCCAGCGGCTTGGGTCGGGGGACTACGAACACCGGGGAGCTGTTTTTT,CASGLGRGTTNTGELFF
TRBD2,TRBJ2-1,TRBV5-1,many,TGCGCCAGCTTGGAGAGCGGGAGCAATTACAATGAGCAGTTCTTC,CASLESGSNYNEQFF